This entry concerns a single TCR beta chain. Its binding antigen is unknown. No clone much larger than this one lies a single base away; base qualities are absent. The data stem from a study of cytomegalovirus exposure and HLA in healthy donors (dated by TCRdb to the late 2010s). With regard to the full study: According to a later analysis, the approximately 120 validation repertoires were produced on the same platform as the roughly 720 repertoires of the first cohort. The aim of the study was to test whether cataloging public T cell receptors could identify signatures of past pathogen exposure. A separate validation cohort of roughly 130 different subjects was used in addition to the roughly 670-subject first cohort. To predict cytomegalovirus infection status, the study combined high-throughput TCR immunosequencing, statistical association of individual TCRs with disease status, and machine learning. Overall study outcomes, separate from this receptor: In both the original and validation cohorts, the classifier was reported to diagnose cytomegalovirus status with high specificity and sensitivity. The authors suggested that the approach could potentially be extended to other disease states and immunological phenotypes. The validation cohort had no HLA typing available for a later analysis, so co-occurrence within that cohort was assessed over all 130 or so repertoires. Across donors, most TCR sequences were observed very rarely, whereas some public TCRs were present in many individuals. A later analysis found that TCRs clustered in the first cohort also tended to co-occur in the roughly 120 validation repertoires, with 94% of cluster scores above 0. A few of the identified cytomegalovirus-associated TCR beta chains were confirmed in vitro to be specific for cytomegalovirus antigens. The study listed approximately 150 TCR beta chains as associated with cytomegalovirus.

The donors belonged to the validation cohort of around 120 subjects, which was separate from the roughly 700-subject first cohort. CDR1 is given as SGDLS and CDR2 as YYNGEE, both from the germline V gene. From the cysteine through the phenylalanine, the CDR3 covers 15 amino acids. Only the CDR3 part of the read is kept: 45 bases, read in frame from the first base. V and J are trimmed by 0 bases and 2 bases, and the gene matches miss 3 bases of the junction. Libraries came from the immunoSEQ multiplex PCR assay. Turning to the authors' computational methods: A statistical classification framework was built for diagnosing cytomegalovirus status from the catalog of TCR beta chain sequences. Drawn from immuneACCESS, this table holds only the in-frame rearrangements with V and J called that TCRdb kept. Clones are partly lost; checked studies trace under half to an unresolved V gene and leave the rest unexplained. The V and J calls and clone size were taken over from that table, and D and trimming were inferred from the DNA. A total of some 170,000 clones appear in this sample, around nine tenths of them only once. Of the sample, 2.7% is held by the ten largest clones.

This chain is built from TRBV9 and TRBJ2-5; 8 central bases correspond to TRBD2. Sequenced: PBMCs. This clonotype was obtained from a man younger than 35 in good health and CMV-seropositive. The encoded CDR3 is CASSVVGTRQETQYF. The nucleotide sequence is TGTGCCAGCAGCGTAGTCGGGACTAGGCAAGAGACCCAGTACTTC.